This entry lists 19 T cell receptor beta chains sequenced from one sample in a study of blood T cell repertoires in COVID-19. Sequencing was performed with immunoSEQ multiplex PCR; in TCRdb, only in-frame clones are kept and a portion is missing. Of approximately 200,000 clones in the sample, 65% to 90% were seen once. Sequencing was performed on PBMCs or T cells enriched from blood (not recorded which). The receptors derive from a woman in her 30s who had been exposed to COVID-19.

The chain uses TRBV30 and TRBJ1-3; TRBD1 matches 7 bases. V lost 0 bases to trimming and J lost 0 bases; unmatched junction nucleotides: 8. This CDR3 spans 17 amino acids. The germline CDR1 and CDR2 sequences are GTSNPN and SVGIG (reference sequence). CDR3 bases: TGTGCCTGGAGTGTAAGGGACAGATACTTCTCTGGAAACACCATATATTTT. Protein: CAWSVRDRYFSGNTIYF.

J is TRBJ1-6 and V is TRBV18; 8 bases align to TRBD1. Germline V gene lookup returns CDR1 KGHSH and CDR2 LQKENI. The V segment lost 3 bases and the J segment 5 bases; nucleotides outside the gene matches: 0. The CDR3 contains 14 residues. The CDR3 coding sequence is TGTGCCAGCTCACCGACAGGGGATAATTCACCCCTCCACTTT. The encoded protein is CASSPTGDNSPLHF.

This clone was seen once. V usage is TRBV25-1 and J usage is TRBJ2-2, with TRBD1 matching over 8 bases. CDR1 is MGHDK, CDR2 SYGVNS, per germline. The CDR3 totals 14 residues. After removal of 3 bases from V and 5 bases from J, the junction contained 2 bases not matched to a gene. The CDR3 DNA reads TGTGCCAGCAGTGACAGGGGGCGGACCGGGGAGCTGTTTTTT. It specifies CASSDRGRTGELFF.

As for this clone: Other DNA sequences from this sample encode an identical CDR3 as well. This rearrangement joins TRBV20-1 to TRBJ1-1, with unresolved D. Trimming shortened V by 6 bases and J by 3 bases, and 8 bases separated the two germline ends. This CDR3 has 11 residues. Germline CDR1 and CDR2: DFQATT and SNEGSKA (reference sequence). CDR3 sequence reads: CSAPGDTEAFF. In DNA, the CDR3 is TGCAGTGCCCCCGGAGACACTGAAGCTTTCTTT.

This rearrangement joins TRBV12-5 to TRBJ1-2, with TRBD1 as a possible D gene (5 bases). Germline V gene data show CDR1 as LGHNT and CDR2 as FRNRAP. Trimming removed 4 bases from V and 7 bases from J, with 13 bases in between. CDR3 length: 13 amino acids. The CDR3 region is CASGSGTRPGYTF. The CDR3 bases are TGTGCTAGTGGTTCCGGGACTAGGCCTGGCTACACCTTC.

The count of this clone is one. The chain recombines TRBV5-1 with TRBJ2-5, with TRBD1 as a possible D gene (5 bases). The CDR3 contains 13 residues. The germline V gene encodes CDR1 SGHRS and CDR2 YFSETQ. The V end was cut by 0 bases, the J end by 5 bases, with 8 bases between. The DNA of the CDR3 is TGCGCCAGCAGCTTGGTACAGGAGGAGACCCAGTACTTC. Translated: CASSLVQEETQYF.

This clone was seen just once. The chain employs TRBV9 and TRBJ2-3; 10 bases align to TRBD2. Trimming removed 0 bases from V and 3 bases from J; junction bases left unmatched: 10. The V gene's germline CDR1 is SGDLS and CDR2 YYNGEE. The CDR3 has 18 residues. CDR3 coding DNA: TGTGCCAGCAGCGTAGTTGGGACTAGCGTGTTGGGGACAGATACGCAGTATTTT. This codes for CASSVVGTSVLGTDTQYF.

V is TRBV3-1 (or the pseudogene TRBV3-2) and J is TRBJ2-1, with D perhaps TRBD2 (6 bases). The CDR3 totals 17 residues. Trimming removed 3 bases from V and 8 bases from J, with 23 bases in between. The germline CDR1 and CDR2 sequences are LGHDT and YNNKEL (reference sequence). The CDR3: CASSHSSGVTRRDEQFF. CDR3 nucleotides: TGTGCCAGCAGCCATTCGTCGGGGGTGACCCGGAGGGATGAGCAGTTCTTC.

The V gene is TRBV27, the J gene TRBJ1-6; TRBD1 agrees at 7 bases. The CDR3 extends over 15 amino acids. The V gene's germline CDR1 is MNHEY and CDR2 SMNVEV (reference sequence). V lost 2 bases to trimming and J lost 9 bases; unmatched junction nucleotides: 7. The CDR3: CASSLGQALGSPLHF. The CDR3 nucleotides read TGTGCCAGCAGTTTAGGACAGGCTCTAGGTTCACCCCTCCACTTT.

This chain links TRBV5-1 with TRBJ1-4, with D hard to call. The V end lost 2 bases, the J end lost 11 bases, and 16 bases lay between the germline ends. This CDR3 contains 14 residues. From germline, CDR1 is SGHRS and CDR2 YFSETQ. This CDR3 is CASSFGPEEGKLFF. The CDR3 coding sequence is TGCGCCAGCAGCTTCGGGCCGGAGGAGGGTAAACTGTTTTTT.

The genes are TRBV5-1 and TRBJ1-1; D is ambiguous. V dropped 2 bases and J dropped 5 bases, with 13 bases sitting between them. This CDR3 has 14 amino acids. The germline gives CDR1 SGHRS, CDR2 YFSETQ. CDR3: CASSLPGLGTEAFF. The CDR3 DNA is TGCGCCAGCAGCTTACCGGGGTTGGGGACTGAAGCTTTCTTT. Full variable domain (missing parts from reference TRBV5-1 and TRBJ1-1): KAGVTQTPRYLIKTRGQQVTLSCSPISGHRSVSWYQQTPGQGLQFLFEYFSETQRNKGNFPGRFSGRQFSNSRSEMNVSTLELGDSALYLCASSLPGLGTEAFFGQGTRLTVV.

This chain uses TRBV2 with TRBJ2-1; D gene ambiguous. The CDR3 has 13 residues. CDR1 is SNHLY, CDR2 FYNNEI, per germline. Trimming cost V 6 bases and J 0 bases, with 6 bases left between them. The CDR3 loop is CASREFSYNEQFF. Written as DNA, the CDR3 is TGTGCCAGCAGGGAGTTCTCCTACAATGAGCAGTTCTTC.

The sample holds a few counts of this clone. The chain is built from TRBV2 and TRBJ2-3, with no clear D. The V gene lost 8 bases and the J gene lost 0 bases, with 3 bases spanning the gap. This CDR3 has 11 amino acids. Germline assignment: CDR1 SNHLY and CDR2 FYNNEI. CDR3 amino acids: CASSSTDTQYF. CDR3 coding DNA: TGTGCCAGCTCTAGCACAGATACGCAGTATTTT. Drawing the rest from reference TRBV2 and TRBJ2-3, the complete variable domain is EPEVTQTPSHQVTQMGQEVILRCVPISNHLYFYWYRQILGQKVEFLVSFYNNEISEKSEIFDDQFSVERPDGSNFTLKIRSTKLEDSAMYFCASSSTDTQYFGPGTRLTVL.

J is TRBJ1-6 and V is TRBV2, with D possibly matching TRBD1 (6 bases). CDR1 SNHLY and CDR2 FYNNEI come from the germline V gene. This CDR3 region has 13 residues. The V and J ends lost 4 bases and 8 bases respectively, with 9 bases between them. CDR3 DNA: TGTGCCAGCAGTGGAGGGGGGGATTCACCCCTCCACTTT. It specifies CASSGGGDSPLHF.

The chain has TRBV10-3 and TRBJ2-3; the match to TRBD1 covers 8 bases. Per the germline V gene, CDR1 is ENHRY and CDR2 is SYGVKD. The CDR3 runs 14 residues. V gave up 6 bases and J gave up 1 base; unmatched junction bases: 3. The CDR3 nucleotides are TGTGCCATCAGACCGGGACAGGGCACAGATACGCAGTATTTT. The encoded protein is CAIRPGQGTDTQYF.

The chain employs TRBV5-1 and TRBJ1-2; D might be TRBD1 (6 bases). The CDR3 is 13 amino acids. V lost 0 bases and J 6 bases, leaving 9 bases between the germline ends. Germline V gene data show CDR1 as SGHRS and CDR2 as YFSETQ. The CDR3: CASSLGQVDGYTF. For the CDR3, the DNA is TGCGCCAGCAGCTTGGGACAGGTGGATGGCTACACCTTC.

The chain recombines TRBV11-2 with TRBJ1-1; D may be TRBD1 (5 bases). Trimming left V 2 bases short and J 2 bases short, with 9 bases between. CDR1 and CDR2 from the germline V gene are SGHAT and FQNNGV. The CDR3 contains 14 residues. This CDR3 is CASSLFQGNTEAFF. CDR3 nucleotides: TGTGCCAGCAGCTTATTTCAGGGTAACACTGAAGCTTTCTTT. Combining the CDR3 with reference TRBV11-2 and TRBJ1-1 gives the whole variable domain EAGVAQSPRYKIIEKRQSVAFWCNPISGHATLYWYQQILGQGPKLLIQFQNNGVVDDSQLPKDRFSAERLKGVDSTLKIQPAKLEDSAVYLCASSLFQGNTEAFFGQGTRLTVV.

The CDR3 loop is CASTHSSLEGSPQHF. The CDR3 DNA sequence: TGTGCCAGCACTCACTCCAGTTTGGAGGGATCGCCCCAGCATTTT. The J gene is TRBJ1-5, the V gene TRBV6-2 or TRBV6-3; D not certain. This CDR3 is built from 15 residues. The germline CDR1 and CDR2 sequences are MNHEY and SVGEGT. V was clipped by 7 bases and J by 9 bases, with 22 bases between them.

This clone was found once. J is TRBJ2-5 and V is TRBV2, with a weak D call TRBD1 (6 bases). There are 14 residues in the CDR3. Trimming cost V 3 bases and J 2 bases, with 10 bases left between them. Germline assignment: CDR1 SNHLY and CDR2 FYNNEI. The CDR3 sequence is CASSDRGRQETQYF. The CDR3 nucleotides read TGTGCCAGCAGTGACAGGGGCCGGCAAGAGACCCAGTACTTC. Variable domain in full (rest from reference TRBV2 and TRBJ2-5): EPEVTQTPSHQVTQMGQEVILRCVPISNHLYFYWYRQILGQKVEFLVSFYNNEISEKSEIFDDQFSVERPDGSNFTLKIRSTKLEDSAMYFCASSDRGRQETQYFGPGTRLLVL.